This TCR beta chain was obtained from a study of T-cell reconstitution after alpha-beta-depleted transplantation in children. The CDR3 has 13 residues. Trimming removed 6 bases at V and 5 bases at J, with 13 bases between. Germline CDR1 reads SQVTM; CDR2 reads ANQGSEA. The TCRbeta library was prepared with unique molecular identifiers. One entry per CDR3 protein, called by TCRdb with MiXCR from the PCR reads. The sample shows some 550,000 distinct CDR3 sequences, about 18% of them seen only once. The receptor was isolated from a human donor who donated a stem cell graft to a child with acute lymphoblastic leukemia. V gene TRBV29-1 combines with J gene TRBJ2-2; no clear D. The source material was PBMCs from the stem cell graft donor, sampled from the stem cell graft. For the CDR3, the DNA is TGCAGCGTGATTCGGATGGGGACCGGGGAGCTGTTTTTT. Translation: CSVIRMGTGELFF.